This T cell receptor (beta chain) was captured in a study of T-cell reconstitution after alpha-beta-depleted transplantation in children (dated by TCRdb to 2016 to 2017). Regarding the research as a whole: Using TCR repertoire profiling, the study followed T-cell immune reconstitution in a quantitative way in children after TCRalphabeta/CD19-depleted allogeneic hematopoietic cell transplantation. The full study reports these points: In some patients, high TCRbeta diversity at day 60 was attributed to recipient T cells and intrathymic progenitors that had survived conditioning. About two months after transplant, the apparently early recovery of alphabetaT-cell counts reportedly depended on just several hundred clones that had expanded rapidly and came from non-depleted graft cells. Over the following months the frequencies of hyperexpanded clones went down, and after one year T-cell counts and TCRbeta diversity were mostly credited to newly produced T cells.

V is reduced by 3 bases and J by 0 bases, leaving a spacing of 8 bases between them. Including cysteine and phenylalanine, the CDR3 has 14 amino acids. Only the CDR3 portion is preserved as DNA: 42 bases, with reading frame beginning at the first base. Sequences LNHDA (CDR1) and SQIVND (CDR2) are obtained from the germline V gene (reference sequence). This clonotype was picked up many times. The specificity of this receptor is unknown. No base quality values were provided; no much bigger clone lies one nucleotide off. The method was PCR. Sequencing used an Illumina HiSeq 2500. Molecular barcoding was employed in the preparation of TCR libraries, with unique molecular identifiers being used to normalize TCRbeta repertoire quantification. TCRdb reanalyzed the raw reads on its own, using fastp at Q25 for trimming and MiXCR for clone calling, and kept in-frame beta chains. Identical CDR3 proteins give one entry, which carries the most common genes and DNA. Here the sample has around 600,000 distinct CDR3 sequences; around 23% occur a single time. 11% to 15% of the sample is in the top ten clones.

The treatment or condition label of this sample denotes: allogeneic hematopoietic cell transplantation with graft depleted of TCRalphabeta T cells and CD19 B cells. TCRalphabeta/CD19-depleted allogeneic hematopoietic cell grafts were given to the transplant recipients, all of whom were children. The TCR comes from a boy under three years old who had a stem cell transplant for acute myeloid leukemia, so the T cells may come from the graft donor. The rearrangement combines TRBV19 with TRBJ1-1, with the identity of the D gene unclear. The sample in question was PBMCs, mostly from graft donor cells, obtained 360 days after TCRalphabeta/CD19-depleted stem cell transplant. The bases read TGTGCCAGTAGTATCCCAACAATGAACACTGAAGCTTTCTTT. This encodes CASSIPTMNTEAFF.